These 15 T cell receptor beta chains were all obtained from the same sample, sequenced in a study of blood T cell repertoires in COVID-19. The table came from immunoSEQ multiplex PCR; TCRdb's copy has only in-frame clones and leaves some out. The table shows roughly 280,000 clones, with around 78% occurring only once. Sequenced: peripheral blood. The receptors stem from a man aged 55 to 69 who had recovered from COVID-19.

The rearrangement uses TRBV12-3 or TRBV12-4 and TRBJ1-2; D is unresolved. This CDR3 is 13 amino acids long. The V end was cut by 1 base, the J end by 4 bases, with 7 bases between. The CDR3 DNA is TGTGCCAGCAGTTTAGTGGGCAGCTATGGCTACACCTTC. Its translation: CASSLVGSYGYTF.

This sequence joins TRBV11-1 and TRBJ2-3, with D tentatively TRBD2 (6 bases). Germline values: CDR1 SGHAT, CDR2 FQDESV (reference sequence). Between the trimmed V and J ends, which lost 5 bases and 7 bases, there was a span of 13 bases. The CDR3 is made up of 13 amino acids. The CDR3 spells CASSTPGSYTQYF. The CDR3 nucleotides read TGTGCCAGCAGCACCCCCGGGAGTTATACGCAGTATTTT.

The chain combines TRBV5-1 with TRBJ1-1; 9 bases match TRBD1. Per germline, CDR1 SGHRS and CDR2 YFSETQ. J was trimmed by 3 bases and V by 5 bases; bases with no gene match: 5. CDR3 length: 14 amino acids. The CDR3 region has the DNA TGCGCCAGCAGTTGGACAGGGGTGGACACTGAAGCTTTCTTT. Translated, it gives CASSWTGVDTEAFF.

V is TRBV21-1 and J is TRBJ2-1; TRBD2, the D gene given by the table, was not confirmed from the DNA. TRBV21-1 is labeled a pseudogene. This CDR3 spans 17 amino acids. CDR3 DNA sequence: TGTGCCAGCAGCAAAGGTAGCGGGAGTCTCTCCTACAATGAGCAGTTCTTC. It is translated as CASSKGSGSLSYNEQFF.

V and J are TRBV27 and TRBJ2-7, with 8 bases identical to TRBD1. The CDR3 totals 13 residues. Looked up from germline, CDR1 is MNHEY and CDR2 is SMNVEV (reference sequence). The V segment lost 4 bases and the J segment 6 bases; nucleotides outside the gene matches: 5. DNA for the CDR3: TGTGCCAGCAGTTCAACAGGGGGTGGCGAGCAGTACTTC. This sequence encodes CASSSTGGGEQYF.

The DNA of the CDR3 is TGTGCCAGCAGCCATGGGAGTCGTAGCGATGAGCAGTTCTTC. Its protein product is CASSHGSRSDEQFF. The V call is TRBV3-1 (or the pseudogene TRBV3-2), the J call TRBJ2-1; TRBD2 might be the D (5 bases). CDR3 length equals 14 residues. The ends were cut back, 3 bases at V and 8 bases at J, with 14 bases in the middle. Germline-derived CDR1 and CDR2 are LGHDT and YNNKEL (reference sequence).

V and J are TRBV30 and TRBJ2-6; TRBD1 or TRBD2 may be the D gene (5 bases each). The CDR3 totals 14 residues. Trimming removed 8 bases from V and 2 bases from J, with 13 bases in between. The germline CDR1 and CDR2 sequences are GTSNPN and SVGIG (reference sequence). Written as DNA, the CDR3 is TGTGCCGGGGGTTTGTCTACTGGGGCCAACGTCCTGACTTTC. It specifies CAGGLSTGANVLTF.

CDR3 sequence: CASSLPPGVNSPLHF. As DNA, the CDR3 is TGTGCCAGCAGTTTGCCCCCAGGGGTTAATTCACCCCTCCACTTT. The chain joins TRBV6-6 to TRBJ1-6; D might be TRBD1 (6 bases). From germline, CDR1 is MNHNY and CDR2 SVGAGI (reference sequence). This CDR3 comprises 15 residues. V was shortened by 4 bases and J by 6 bases, with 13 bases between the two germline ends.

The chain is built from TRBV5-6 and TRBJ2-5, with D perhaps TRBD1 (6 bases). Trimming pared 3 bases from V and 5 bases from J, leaving 17 bases between. Germline V gene lookup returns CDR1 SGHDT and CDR2 YYEEEE. The CDR3 runs 15 residues. The CDR3 nucleotides read TGTGCCAGCAGCTATTTGGGGGCAGAGGGGGAGACCCAGTACTTC. Encoded protein: CASSYLGAEGETQYF.

This chain joins TRBV9 and TRBJ2-1; 12 bases are a match to TRBD2. The V gene's germline CDR1 is SGDLS and CDR2 YYNGEE. CDR3 length: 20 residues. The V segment lost 0 bases and the J segment 1 base; nucleotides outside the gene matches: 11. CDR3 nucleotides: TGTGCCAGCAGCGTAGCCCCGACTAGCGGGAGTTTAGGGTCCTACAATGAGCAGTTCTTC. Its protein product is CASSVAPTSGSLGSYNEQFF.

The rearrangement uses TRBV7-9 and TRBJ1-2, with 7 bases that match TRBD1. The CDR3 spans 13 residues. With 7 bases clipped from V and 7 bases from J, the junction kept 9 bases outside the gene matches. Germline loops: CDR1 SEHNR, CDR2 FQNEAQ (reference sequence). This chain's CDR3 is CASNRQGRFGYTF. The CDR3 coding sequence is TGTGCCAGCAACCGACAGGGCAGGTTTGGCTACACCTTC.

The chain links TRBV2 to TRBJ2-5, with 10 bases aligning to TRBD2. V lost 2 bases and J lost 1; bases outside the gene matches: 4. The CDR3 has 16 amino acids. Germline assignment: CDR1 SNHLY and CDR2 FYNNEI. CDR3: CASSERSGRTQETQYF. CDR3 nucleotide sequence: TGTGCCAGCAGTGAACGTAGCGGGAGGACCCAAGAGACCCAGTACTTC. The full variable domain, with the rest looked up from reference TRBV2 and TRBJ2-5, is EPEVTQTPSHQVTQMGQEVILRCVPISNHLYFYWYRQILGQKVEFLVSFYNNEISEKSEIFDDQFSVERPDGSNFTLKIRSTKLEDSAMYFCASSERSGRTQETQYFGPGTRLLVL.

The chain recombines TRBV6-5 with TRBJ2-5; D perhaps matches TRBD2 (6 bases). Germline V gene data show CDR1 as MNHEY and CDR2 as SVGAGI. The CDR3 runs to 14 residues. V was trimmed by 5 bases and J by 2 bases, leaving 12 bases between them. CDR3 DNA sequence: TGTGCCAGCAGTCCGGGACTGAGACAAGAGACCCAGTACTTC. It codes for CASSPGLRQETQYF.

The J gene is TRBJ2-5, the V gene TRBV28, with D perhaps TRBD2 (5 bases). Germline values: CDR1 MDHEN, CDR2 SYDVKM. CDR3 length: 13 amino acids. V was cut by 8 bases and J by 3 bases, with 13 bases left in between. The CDR3 sequence: CASSPPGKETQYF. The CDR3 DNA sequence: TGTGCCAGCTCCCCCCCCGGGAAAGAGACCCAGTACTTC.

The chain employs TRBV6-5 and TRBJ2-3; possibly TRBD1 for D (5 bases). V lost 6 bases and J 3 bases, leaving 10 bases between the germline ends. Per the germline V gene, CDR1 is MNHEY and CDR2 is SVGAGI. The CDR3 loop spans 13 amino acids. The CDR3 spells CASRETVTDTQYF. The CDR3 coding sequence is TGTGCCAGCAGGGAGACAGTAACAGATACGCAGTATTTT.